The entry below describes one TCR beta chain. The data were taken from a study of T-cell memory formation after mild COVID-19. CDR3 size: 16 residues. Germline V lookup: CDR1 MGHRA, CDR2 YSYEKL. The V segment lost 4 bases and the J segment 4 bases; nucleotides outside the gene matches: 10. TCRdb re-called the 5' RACE reads with MiXCR, one entry per CDR3 protein. The data hold around 470,000 distinct CDR3 sequences, with 20% observed a single time. The rearrangement links TRBV4-1 to TRBJ1-2; 9 nucleotides align to TRBD1. The receptor comes from an adult woman who had mild COVID-19 (a few samples of this study predate the infection). Cell type and time point are not known. Sequencing was performed on PBMCs or a T cell subset sorted from them (not recorded which). CDR3 loop: CASSLGNRGLSYGYTF. The CDR3, as DNA: TGCGCCAGCAGCCTTGGCAACAGGGGGCTGAGCTATGGCTACACCTTC.